One sample yielded the 2 T cell receptor beta chains listed below, sequenced in a study of T cell responses to AZD1222 COVID-19 vaccine. Profiled with immunoSEQ multiplex PCR; TCRdb holds only in-frame clones, not every one. The sample lists approximately 94,000 clones, about 90% occurring once. Sequenced material: peripheral blood, taken on day 0 of AZD1222 vaccination. All receptors come from an adult in good health.

The CDR3 bases are TGTGCCAGCAGCTTATGTCACCCGGGAGGGTCTAGCGATGAGCAGTTCTTC. This codes for CASSLCHPGGSSDEQFF. This sequence joins TRBV21-1 and TRBJ2-1; TRBD2 is the table's D call and was not checked against the DNA. TRBV21-1 is a pseudogene locus. CDR3 length: 17 residues.

This clone was observed a single time. The chain joins TRBV11-2 to TRBJ2-1; 7 bases match TRBD2. The germline CDR1 and CDR2 sequences are SGHAT and FQNNGV. CDR3 length equals 17 residues. Trimming at V came to 4 bases and at J to 3 bases, leaving 12 bases not matched to a gene. For the CDR3, the DNA is TGTGCCAGCAGCTGGCGCTGGCGGGAGTTTGACTACAATGAGCAGTTCTTC. Protein product: CASSWRWREFDYNEQFF.